Listed here are 7 T cell receptor beta chains from one sample, sequenced in a study of CD8+CD57+ T cells in acquired aplastic anemia. The template for TCR beta VDJ and CDR3 sequence profiling was genomic DNA. TCRdb re-derived calls from the reads in MiXCR, one entry per CDR3 protein. The sample holds around 230,000 distinct CDR3 sequences, about 59% seen once. The source material was sorted CD4+, CD8+, or CD8+CD57+ T cells (not recorded which) from PBMCs. Receptors were obtained from a human donor in good health.

Points on this clonotype: One end of the junction is discordant with germline, which a read error may explain. The CDR3 spells CASSDDGTQETQYF. Here the CDR3 DNA reads TGCGCCAGCAGCGATGACGGGACCCAAGAGACCCAGTACTTC. The genes are TRBV7-9 and TRBJ2-5; possibly TRBD1 or TRBD2 for D (5 bases each). Per germline, CDR1 SEHNR and CDR2 FQNEAQ (reference sequence). This CDR3 region has 14 residues.

The genes are TRBV7-9 and TRBJ2-5; 9 bases are a match to TRBD2. The V gene's germline CDR1 is SEHNR and CDR2 FQNEAQ (reference sequence). Trimming at V came to 3 bases and at J to 4 bases, leaving 6 bases not matched to a gene. This CDR3 is 15 amino acids long. CDR3 DNA: TGTGCCAGCAGCTTCGGGCGGGGGGGCCCAGAGACCCAGTACTTC. It is translated as CASSFGRGGPETQYF.

This clonotype was recorded a few times. The chain links TRBV19 to TRBJ2-7, with TRBD2 identical over 8 bases. This CDR3 spans 14 amino acids. Unmatched junction bases numbered 5, after V lost 5 bases and J lost 2 bases. The germline gives CDR1 LNHDA, CDR2 SQIVND (reference sequence). CDR3 amino acids: CASSFREGPYEQYF. The CDR3 nucleotides read TGTGCCAGTAGTTTTCGGGAGGGCCCCTACGAGCAGTACTTC.

This clonotype has a count of ten or more. The V call is TRBV4-2, the J call TRBJ2-1; D not certain. The CDR3 is made up of 16 amino acids. The V gene's germline CDR1 is LGHNA and CDR2 YNFKEQ. V shed 1 base and J shed 4 bases, with 14 bases lying between them. CDR3 in DNA: TGTGCCAGCAGCCAAGCGGTTCCCGATCCTTACAATGAGCAGTTCTTC. It codes for CASSQAVPDPYNEQFF.

The chain is built from TRBV20-1 and TRBJ2-3, with 7 bases matching TRBD2. From germline, CDR1 is DFQATT and CDR2 SNEGSKA (reference sequence). The CDR3 loop spans 13 amino acids. Germline trimming cut 7 bases from V and 5 bases from J; bases unmatched to any gene: 9. The chain's CDR3 is CSGYREEGDTQYF. The CDR3 bases are TGCAGTGGATACCGGGAGGAAGGAGATACGCAGTATTTT.

The genes are TRBV25-1 and TRBJ2-7; 16 nucleotides agree with TRBD2. Trimming cost V 6 bases and J 0 bases; bases outside gene matches: 8. This CDR3 has 18 residues. Germline V gene lookup returns CDR1 MGHDK and CDR2 SYGVNS. Written as DNA, the CDR3 is TGTGCCAGCAGCCTAAGGGGACTAGCGGGGGGGCTCTCCTACGAGCAGTACTTC. It codes for CASSLRGLAGGLSYEQYF.

This clonotype appeared a few times. The chain has TRBV12-3 or TRBV12-4 and TRBJ2-3, with TRBD2 matching over 9 bases. The ends lost 1 base at V and 1 base at J; junction bases unmatched: 3. CDR3 length equals 16 residues. The CDR3 protein is CASSLGPSGGTDTQYF. The CDR3, as DNA: TGTGCCAGCAGTTTAGGGCCTAGCGGGGGCACAGATACGCAGTATTTT.